This T cell receptor (beta chain) came from a study of Graves' ophthalmopathy and Graves' hyperthyroidism (dated by TCRdb to between 2017 and 2018). For context, the study as a whole: Stable hyperthyroidism was defined as no progression to ophthalmopathy within 18 months of follow-up. The study used TCR beta repertoire signatures to distinguish Graves' ophthalmopathy from Graves' hyperthyroidism and to predict progression to ophthalmopathy. In total, 135 blood samples were TCR-sequenced: around 42 ophthalmopathy, around 75 hyperthyroidism and about 17 hyperthyroidism-to-ophthalmopathy patients. To explore V-J signatures that distinguish ophthalmopathy from hyperthyroidism, a discovery set of about a hundred patients was enrolled, made up of 43 with ophthalmopathy and 57 with stable hyperthyroidism. For independent validation, a separate cohort was made up of around 19 hyperthyroidism patients plus 17 patients who later progressed from hyperthyroidism to ophthalmopathy. In six hyperthyroidism patients, the T-cell repertoire of thyroid tissue was compared with the T-cell repertoire of blood. Following sample collection, hyperthyroidism patients were given methimazole at a starting dose of 30 mg daily, and ophthalmopathy patients were given high-dose intravenous methylprednisolone.

TCR beta CDR3 regions were amplified from RNA transcripts for repertoire sequencing. HTBI primers and the Qiagen OneStep RT-PCR kit were used in a first-round RT-PCR, which was followed by a second-round multiplex PCR, size selection and purification. Sequencing of the libraries was carried out on an Illumina HiSeq2000 in paired-end mode with 100 bp reads. The original methods were these. SOAPnuke was used to process the reads, throwing out any read that had adapters, had uncalled bases, had a mean Phred below 15, or lacked an exact constant-primer or identifier match. COPE v1.2.5 was used to merge the high-quality paired reads. Clonotypes were defined as unique nucleotide sequences and were aligned to IMGT TRB V, D and J references using MiTCR v1.1. Only V-J combinations with frequency above 0.0001 were analysed, covering 99% to 99.2% of repertoires. For each V-J combination, a TCR clonal expansion and chaos score was defined as the ratio of F50 clonal expansion to chaos observed in the TCRdist matrix. Welch's t-statistics and random forest were used to reduce features to about a dozen V-J combinations, which were fed into a naive Bayes classifier. The similarity between thyroid and blood repertoires was quantified using the Morisita-Horn index. The public sequencing data were trimmed at Q25 with fastp and processed into clonotypes with MiXCR by TCRdb, which kept only in-frame beta chains. Every distinct CDR3 protein forms one entry, paired with its most common genes and DNA. None of the V and J calls come from the authors' own analysis; TCRdb made them. Recorded for this sample are more than 1,000,000 distinct CDR3 sequences; 35% to 40% of them occurred a single time. The ten top clones hold approximately 10% of the sample.

In the case of this clonotype: Its antigen is currently not known. No quality values exist for individual bases; no much larger clone is one base distant.

The investigation overall reported the following: Sample size was not predetermined statistically, and investigators were not blinded to group allocation. Most of the expanded thyroid clonotypes with a frequency above 0.001 were also detected in blood, and it was suggested that the thyroid immune response may be reflected by blood repertoires. In validation, the model predicted ophthalmopathy progression with 70.59% sensitivity and 72.22% specificity; eleven to twelve predicted patients were CT-confirmed with GO in a median of 6.5 months. In cross-validation, the 13-signature model distinguished ophthalmopathy from stable hyperthyroidism with around 90% sensitivity and 81.08% specificity, while in the test set the corresponding values were 80% and 75%.

The germline V gene provides CDR1 MDHEN and CDR2 SYDVKM. The trim is 7 bases for V and 0 bases for J, with a gap of 16 bases between the germline ends. The CDR3 holds 17 amino acids from the cysteine to the phenylalanine. Just the 51-base CDR3 DNA is kept, in frame starting at base 1. Hyperthyroidism patients were newly diagnosed, with disease duration under 2 months, and aged 18 to 65 years. Anyone with other autoimmune diseases, uncontrolled infections, pregnancy or lactation was excluded from the study. Clinical symptoms, serum thyroxine, TRAb, thyroid ultrasound and orbital computed tomography were used for diagnosis. Total RNA was extracted with Trizol reagent and quality-checked on an Agilent 2100 Bioanalyzer.

The rearranged chain carries TRBV28 and TRBJ2-6; the D gene lacks a confident call. What was sequenced was peripheral blood or thyroid tissue (not recorded which). The TCR sequence derives from an adult man with Graves' hyperthyroidism. The CDR3 corresponds to CASKAGSLGSGANVLTF. The DNA sequence is as follows: TGTGCCAGCAAGGCCGGGTCACTCGGCTCTGGGGCCAACGTCCTGACTTTC. With the rest looked up from the reference TRBV28 and TRBJ2-6 genes rather than sequenced, the full variable domain is DVKVTQSSRYLVKRTGEKVFLECVQDMDHENMFWYRQDPGLGLRLIYFSYDVKMKEKGDIPEGYSVSREKKERFSLILESASTNQTSMYLCASKAGSLGSGANVLTFGAGSRLTVL.